This T cell receptor (beta chain) is from a study of blood T cells in healthy people across ages. This clonotype was counted between two and nine times. For the second PCR, which ran for 7 to 11 cycles, a sample-barcoded 5' primer and a J-beta primer mix were used. A minimum of 2.5 million CDR3-containing paired-end reads was obtained for each sample. From the 5' RACE reads, TCRdb called clonotypes with MiXCR, one entry per CDR3 protein. The sample has about 800,000 distinct CDR3 sequences; 25% are singletons. Germline V lookup: CDR1 LGHNA, CDR2 YSLEER. CDR3 size: 19 residues. Trimming at V came to 0 bases and at J to 4 bases, leaving 13 bases not matched to a gene. This sample was shared with a second study, whose subject was T cells of mothers and their children. This second report adds: When the second PCR was run, its M1S primer added sample barcodes and 2-4 random nucleotides.

This rearrangement joins TRBV4-3 to TRBJ2-3; 10 bases are shared with TRBD2. The sample was blood. This TCR came from a boy aged 5-17 years in good health. The CDR3 loop reads CASSQDPAGAGGRPDTQYF. In DNA form, the CDR3 reads TGCGCCAGCAGCCAAGATCCCGCGGGAGCGGGAGGGCGCCCAGATACGCAGTATTTT.